This T cell receptor (beta chain) was sequenced during a study of cytotoxic CD8 clonotypes in ibrutinib-treated CLL. Clones were read by immunoSEQ multiplex PCR, and TCRdb kept only the in-frame ones, dropping some. The table includes around 140,000 clones, around 77% detected once. CDR1 is PRHDT and CDR2 is FYEKMQ in the germline V gene (reference sequence). CDR3 size: 20 residues. J gave up 2 bases and V 5 bases, and 19 bases lay outside the gene matches. Material: PBMCs, obtained after 12 months of ibrutinib treatment. V and J are TRBV13 and TRBJ2-1, with 9 positions matching TRBD2. The clonotype originates from a human donor with chronic lymphocytic leukemia. For the CDR3, the DNA is TGTGCCAGCAGCCGAACACGGCGAGATAGCGGGAGCAACCCCTACAATGAGCAGTTCTTC. Translated, it gives CASSRTRRDSGSNPYNEQFF.